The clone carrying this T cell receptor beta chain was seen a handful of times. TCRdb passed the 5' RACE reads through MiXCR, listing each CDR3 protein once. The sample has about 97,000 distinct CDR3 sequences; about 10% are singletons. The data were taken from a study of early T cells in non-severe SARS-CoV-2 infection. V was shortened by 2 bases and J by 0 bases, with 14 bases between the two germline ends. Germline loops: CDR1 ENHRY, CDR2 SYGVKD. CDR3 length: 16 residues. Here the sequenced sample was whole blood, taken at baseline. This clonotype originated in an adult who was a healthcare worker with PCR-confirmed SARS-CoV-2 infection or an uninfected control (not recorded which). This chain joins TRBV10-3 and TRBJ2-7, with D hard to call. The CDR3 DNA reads TGTGCCATCAGTGAGCCCCCGGGTCCGAGCTCCTACGAGCAGTACTTC. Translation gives CAISEPPGPSSYEQYF.